This T cell receptor (beta chain) was recorded in a study of OX40 agonist ivuxolimab in advanced cancers. The wider study: Ivuxolimab, an antibody that agonizes OX40 (CD134), was administered to the patients. Each dose-escalation patient presented with hepatocellular carcinoma, melanoma, renal cell or head and neck cancer. Notes on the study in general: CD8+ T cells averaged more expanded clones than CD4+.

Regarding this clone: Its cognate antigen is unknown.

Profiled with immunoSEQ multiplex PCR; TCRdb holds only in-frame clones, not every one. The sample lists 25,000 or so clones, roughly four fifths seen once, with roughly 12% in the top ten. The TCR was taken from an adult with an advanced solid tumor such as melanoma, head and neck, liver or kidney cancer. Sequenced material: CD4+ or CD8+ T cells sorted from blood, taken in a trial of the OX40 agonist ivuxolimab.

CDR3 loop: CASSLIPDMSDGYTF. CDR3 nucleotides: TGTGCCAGCAGCTTAATCCCGGATATGAGCGATGGCTACACCTTC. This rearrangement joins TRBV11-2 to TRBJ1-2; no definite D call. This CDR3 is built from 15 residues. Between the trimmed V and J ends, which lost 2 bases and 6 bases, there was a span of 16 bases. The germline V gene has CDR1 SGHAT and CDR2 FQNNGV.